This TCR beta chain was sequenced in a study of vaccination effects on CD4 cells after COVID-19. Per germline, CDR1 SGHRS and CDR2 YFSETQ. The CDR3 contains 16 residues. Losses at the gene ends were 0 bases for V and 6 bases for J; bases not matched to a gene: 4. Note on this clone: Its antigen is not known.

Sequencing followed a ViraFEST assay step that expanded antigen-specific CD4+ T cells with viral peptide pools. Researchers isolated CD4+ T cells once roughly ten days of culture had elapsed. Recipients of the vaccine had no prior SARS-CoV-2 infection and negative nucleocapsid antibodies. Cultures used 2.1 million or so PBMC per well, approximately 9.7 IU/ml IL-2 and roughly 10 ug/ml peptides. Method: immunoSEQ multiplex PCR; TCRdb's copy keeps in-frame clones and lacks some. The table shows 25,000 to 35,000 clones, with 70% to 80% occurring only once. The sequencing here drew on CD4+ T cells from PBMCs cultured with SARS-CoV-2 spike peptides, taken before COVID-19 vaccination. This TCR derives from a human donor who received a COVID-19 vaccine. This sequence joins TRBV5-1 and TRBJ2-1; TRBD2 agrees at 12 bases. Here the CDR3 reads CASSLAPGLAGNEQFF. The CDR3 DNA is TGCGCCAGCAGCTTGGCCCCGGGACTAGCGGGCAATGAGCAGTTCTTC. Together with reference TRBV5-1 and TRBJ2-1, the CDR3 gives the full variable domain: KAGVTQTPRYLIKTRGQQVTLSCSPISGHRSVSWYQQTPGQGLQFLFEYFSETQRNKGNFPGRFSGRQFSNSRSEMNVSTLELGDSALYLCASSLAPGLAGNEQFFGPGTRLTVL.